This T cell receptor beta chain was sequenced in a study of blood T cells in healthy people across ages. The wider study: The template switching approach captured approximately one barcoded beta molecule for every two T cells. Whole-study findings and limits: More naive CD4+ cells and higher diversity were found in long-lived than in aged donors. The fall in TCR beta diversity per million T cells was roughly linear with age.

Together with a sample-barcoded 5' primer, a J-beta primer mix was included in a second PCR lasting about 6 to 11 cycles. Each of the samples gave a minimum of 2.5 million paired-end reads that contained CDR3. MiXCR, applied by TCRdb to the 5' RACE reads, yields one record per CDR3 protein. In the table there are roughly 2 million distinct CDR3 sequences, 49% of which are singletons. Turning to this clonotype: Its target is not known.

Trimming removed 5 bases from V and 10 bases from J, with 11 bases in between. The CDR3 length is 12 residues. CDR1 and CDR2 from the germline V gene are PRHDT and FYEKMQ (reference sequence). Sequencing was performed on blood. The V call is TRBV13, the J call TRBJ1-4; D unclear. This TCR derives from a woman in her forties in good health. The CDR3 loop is CASSPPDRKLFF. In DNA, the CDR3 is TGTGCCAGCAGCCCGCCGGATCGAAAACTGTTTTTT.